This passage covers 21 T cell receptor beta chains from one sample sequenced in a study of molecular identifiers for immune sequencing clone quantification. TCRdb reprocessed the PCR reads via MiXCR and lists one record per CDR3 protein. The data hold some 94,000 distinct CDR3 sequences, with roughly 25% observed a single time. The specimen sequenced was naive CD8+ T cells from blood, with Jurkat cell RNA spiked in. Stated subset: FACS-sorted CD8+CD4-CCR7+CD45RA+ naive T cells. The origin of the receptors is a human donor in good health. Some libraries in this study had Jurkat cell RNA spiked in.

The CDR3 loop reads CASSGTGRAGELFF. CDR3 bases: TGTGCCAGCTCGGGGACAGGGCGAGCCGGGGAGCTGTTTTTT. This chain uses TRBV12-3 or TRBV12-4 with TRBJ2-2; 9 bases match TRBD1. J lost 6 bases, V lost 8 bases, and 7 bases had no gene match. The CDR3 consists of 14 residues.

CDR3 residues: CASSQRDGNEKLFF. The CDR3 DNA reads TGCGCCAGCAGCCAGCGGGACGGTAATGAAAAACTGTTTTTT. The chain uses TRBV4-3 and TRBJ1-4, with D perhaps TRBD1 (5 bases). The CDR3 is 14 residues long. Germline assignment: CDR1 LGHNA and CDR2 YSLEER. V lost 3 bases, J lost 4 bases, and 9 bases lay in between.

Here the CDR3 DNA reads TGCGCCAGCAGCTTTGATAGCATCTACGAGCAGTACTTC. Translated, it gives CASSFDSIYEQYF. This chain joins TRBV5-1 and TRBJ2-7; no clear D. CDR1 is SGHRS, CDR2 YFSETQ, per germline. Trimming took 2 bases from V and 3 from J, leaving 9 bases between them. The CDR3 sequence is 13 residues long. Complete variable domain (other parts from reference TRBV5-1 and TRBJ2-7): KAGVTQTPRYLIKTRGQQVTLSCSPISGHRSVSWYQQTPGQGLQFLFEYFSETQRNKGNFPGRFSGRQFSNSRSEMNVSTLELGDSALYLCASSFDSIYEQYFGPGTRLTVT.

On this clonotype itself: Possible read error: a much larger clone is one base away. The chain joins TRBV6-5 to TRBJ2-7, with D hard to call. This CDR3 has 13 residues. CDR1 is MNHEY, CDR2 SVGAGI, per germline. CDR3: CTSTPHGSYEQYF. The DNA of the CDR3 is TGTACCAGCACCCCGCACGGCTCCTACGAGCAGTACTTC.

This clonotype was detected only a few times. The chain links TRBV4-1 to TRBJ1-1; 11 bases align to TRBD1. CDR1 MGHRA and CDR2 YSYEKL come from the germline V gene. The trim removed 3 bases at V and 4 bases at J, leaving 7 bases unmatched. This CDR3 contains 16 residues. The CDR3 DNA sequence: TGCGCCAGCAGCCAGGAATGGGACAGGGGGGGCACTGAAGCTTTCTTT. Translated, it gives CASSQEWDRGGTEAFF.

This clonotype was counted ten times or more. V usage is TRBV13 and J usage is TRBJ2-3, with 7 bases aligning to TRBD2. The CDR3 length is 16 residues. From germline, CDR1 is PRHDT and CDR2 FYEKMQ (reference sequence). The J segment lost 6 bases and the V segment lost 4 bases, leaving 13 bases of the junction unmatched. The CDR3 region has the DNA TGTGCCAGCAGCTCCCGGGACCAGCGGGGTGCTGATACGCAGTATTTT. Protein: CASSSRDQRGADTQYF.

This clonotype was found many times. The chain joins TRBV10-2 to TRBJ1-2; D is unclear. The CDR3 extends over 13 amino acids. V lost 2 bases and J 3 bases, leaving 7 bases between the germline ends. Germline CDR1 reads WSHSY; CDR2 reads SAAADI. The CDR3 is CASSEEEYYGYTF. The CDR3 nucleotides are TGCGCCAGCAGTGAGGAGGAATACTATGGCTACACCTTC.

On this clonotype: This may be a read error, as it is one base from a much larger clone. CDR3 bases: TGCGCCAGCAACATTCAGGGGGCGTATCAAGAGACCCAGTGCTTC. This encodes CASNIQGAYQETQCF. This chain uses TRBV10-2 with TRBJ2-5, with TRBD1 identical over 8 bases. CDR1 and CDR2 from the germline V gene are WSHSY and SAAADI. The length of the CDR3 is 15 residues.

The chain combines TRBV5-6 with TRBJ1-4, with 8 bases matching TRBD1. This CDR3 has 17 amino acids. Germline trimming cut 7 bases from V and 0 bases from J; bases unmatched to any gene: 11. Per the germline V gene, CDR1 is SGHDT and CDR2 is YYEEEE. The CDR3 sequence: CASCSTGGFATNEKLFF. In nucleotides, the CDR3 is TGTGCCAGCTGCTCCACAGGGGGGTTCGCAACTAATGAAAAACTGTTTTTT.

This clonotype has more than one count but fewer than ten. CDR3 amino acids: CASSQEGDQPQHF. The CDR3 nucleotides read TGCGCCAGCAGCCAAGAGGGGGATCAGCCCCAGCATTTT. The chain recombines TRBV4-3 with TRBJ1-5; D perhaps matches TRBD1 (5 bases). Germline CDR1 is LGHNA and CDR2 is YSLEER. V was shortened by 0 bases and J by 5 bases, with 5 bases between the two germline ends. The CDR3 is 13 amino acids.

As for this clonotype: A much larger clone lies one base from this, so it may be a read error. V is TRBV7-6 and J is TRBJ2-1; 8 nucleotides line up with TRBD2. The CDR3 is made up of 15 amino acids. V lost 4 bases, J lost 7 bases, and 9 bases stayed unmatched. Germline-derived CDR1 and CDR2 are SGHVS and FNYEAQ. The CDR3, as DNA: TGTGCCAGCAGCTCAGCGGGGGCCCCGTTGAATGAGCAGTTCTTC. Translating gives CASSSAGAPLNEQFF. The full variable domain, rest sourced from reference TRBV7-6 and TRBJ2-1, is GAGVSQSPRYKVTKRGQDVALRCDPISGHVSLYWYRQALGQGPEFLTYFNYEAQQDKSGLPNDRFSAERPEGSISTLTIQRTEQRDSAMYRCASSSAGAPLNEQFFGPGTRLTVL.

This clonotype was found a few times. Because it lacks the conserved phenylalanine or tryptophan at the end, this CDR3 is likely a read error. The rearrangement links TRBV12-3 or TRBV12-4 to TRBJ2-7, with 7 nucleotides matching TRBD1. There are 14 residues in the CDR3. J gave up 4 bases and V 5 bases, and 8 bases lay outside the gene matches. The CDR3 loop is CASSARDSMYEQYL. CDR3 DNA: TGTGCCAGCAGTGCCCGGGACAGCATGTACGAGCAGTACCTC.

Ten or more counts support this clonotype. This chain connects TRBV6-2 or TRBV6-3 to TRBJ1-1; maybe TRBD1 (6 bases). From germline, CDR1 is MNHEY and CDR2 SVGEGT. CDR3 length equals 17 residues. V was trimmed by 6 bases and J by 0 bases, leaving 20 bases between them. The CDR3 region is CASRPQGLYAMNTEAFF. Written as DNA, the CDR3 is TGTGCCAGCAGACCGCAGGGGCTCTACGCCATGAACACTGAAGCTTTCTTT.

CDR3 sequence reads: CSVGPETSGPFSYEQYF. CDR3 DNA: TGCAGCGTTGGACCCGAGACTAGCGGGCCCTTCTCCTACGAGCAGTACTTC. The rearrangement links TRBV29-1 to TRBJ2-7, with 10 bases fitting TRBD2. Germline V CDR1 and CDR2: SQVTM, ANQGSEA. The CDR3 covers 17 residues. V gave up 4 bases and J gave up 0 bases; unmatched junction bases: 12.

This clonotype occurred a few times. The CDR3 loop reads CSAVRDRGNSPLHF. The CDR3 DNA follows: TGCAGTGCCGTCCGGGACAGGGGGAATTCACCCCTCCACTTT. The chain carries TRBV20-1 and TRBJ1-6; 11 bases are a match to TRBD1. CDR3 length: 14 residues. V shed 6 bases and J 7 bases; nucleotides not matched to a gene: 5. Germline loops: CDR1 DFQATT, CDR2 SNEGSKA (reference sequence).

This clonotype was observed a handful of times. The V call is TRBV3-1, the J call TRBJ1-1; 10 positions match TRBD1. The CDR3 consists of 15 residues. Per germline, CDR1 LGHDT and CDR2 YNNKEL (reference sequence). The junction had 4 bases not matched to a gene; V was cut back by 3 bases and J by 3 bases. CDR3 region: CASSHGTGDDTEAFF. The DNA of the CDR3 is TGTGCCAGCAGCCACGGGACAGGGGATGACACTGAAGCTTTCTTT.

This clonotype was counted between two and nine times. The chain recombines TRBV11-2 with TRBJ2-7, with D tentatively TRBD2 (6 bases). The germline CDR1 and CDR2 sequences are SGHAT and FQNNGV. This CDR3 region has 12 residues. V lost 1 base and J 6 bases, leaving 7 bases between the germline ends. This chain's CDR3 is CASSLVGGEQYF. The DNA of the CDR3 is TGTGCCAGCAGCTTAGTGGGAGGCGAGCAGTACTTC.

The chain joins TRBV12-3 or TRBV12-4 to TRBJ1-1; D is uncertain. This CDR3 is 13 amino acids long. V lost 6 bases and J 2 bases, leaving 10 bases between the germline ends. This CDR3 is CASSLVLNTEAFF. The CDR3 nucleotides read TGTGCCAGCAGCCTAGTACTCAACACTGAAGCTTTCTTT.

This clonotype occurred many times. The V call is TRBV7-9, the J call TRBJ1-1, with no clear D. V was cut by 8 bases and J by 4 bases, with 17 bases left in between. The germline V gene encodes CDR1 SEHNR and CDR2 FQNEAQ (reference sequence). The CDR3 extends over 14 amino acids. In DNA form, the CDR3 reads TGTGCCAGCCTCGTGGGAGGCGATCGCACTGAAGCTTTCTTT. It translates to CASLVGGDRTEAFF.

This clonotype appeared a few times. The V call is TRBV7-9, the J call TRBJ2-7, with unresolved D. V was clipped by 4 bases and J by 3 bases, with 16 bases between them. Germline CDR1 SEHNR, CDR2 FQNEAQ (reference sequence). The CDR3 is made up of 15 amino acids. CDR3 protein: CASSSSRNLDYEQYF. The CDR3 DNA is TGTGCCAGCAGCTCCAGCCGGAACCTAGACTACGAGCAGTACTTC.

The chain has TRBV13 and TRBJ2-5, with D tentatively TRBD2 (5 bases). V was cut by 3 bases and J by 5 bases, with 13 bases left in between. The CDR3 loop spans 14 amino acids. Germline-derived CDR1 and CDR2 are PRHDT and FYEKMQ (reference sequence). CDR3: CASSFGERRETQYF. The CDR3 DNA sequence: TGTGCCAGCAGCTTTGGGGAGAGACGGGAGACCCAGTACTTC.